A single sample gave rise to the 15 T cell receptor beta chains below, sequenced in a study of T cell responses to AZD1222 COVID-19 vaccine. Method: immunoSEQ multiplex PCR; TCRdb's copy keeps in-frame clones and lacks some. Here the sample spans approximately 140,000 clones, 85% to 90% being singletons. The starting material was peripheral blood, obtained on day 0 of AZD1222 vaccination. The origin of the receptors is an adult in good health.

This chain connects TRBV5-8 to TRBJ1-6, with D uncertain. The V and J ends lost 1 base and 0 bases respectively, with 5 bases between them. The CDR3 has 15 amino acids. Looked up from germline, CDR1 is SGHTS and CDR2 is YDEGEE. The CDR3 sequence is CASSLWSSYNSPLHF. CDR3 nucleotides: TGTGCCAGCAGCTTGTGGAGCTCCTATAATTCACCCCTCCACTTT. The full variable domain, completed using reference TRBV5-8 and TRBJ1-6, is EAGVTQSPTHLIKTRGQQATLRCSPISGHTSVYWYQQALGLGLQFLLWYDEGEERNRGNFPPRFSGRQFPNYSSELNVNALELEDSALYLCASSLWSSYNSPLHFGNGTRLTVT.

This clone was observed a handful of times. The V gene is TRBV19, the J gene TRBJ2-2, with D tentatively TRBD1 (6 bases). Germline loops: CDR1 LNHDA, CDR2 SQIVND (reference sequence). Trimming pared 1 base from V and 1 base from J, leaving 10 bases between. The CDR3 is made up of 16 amino acids. The CDR3 DNA reads TGTGCCAGTAGTATAGTGCCAGGGGTGAACACCGGGGAGCTGTTTTTT. This codes for CASSIVPGVNTGELFF.

This clone was recorded only once. The rearrangement uses TRBV11-3 and TRBJ1-2; 7 bases line up with TRBD1. CDR1 and CDR2 from the germline V gene are SGHNT and YENEEA. The V segment lost 4 bases and the J segment 4 bases; nucleotides outside the gene matches: 3. This CDR3 is 13 amino acids long. The CDR3 nucleotides read TGTGCCAGCAGCTACAGGGACAGCTATGGCTACACCTTC. It yields the protein CASSYRDSYGYTF.

The chain recombines TRBV4-1 with TRBJ2-7; TRBD1 is a possible D gene (6 bases). V was pared by 4 bases and J by 7 bases, with 14 bases between. CDR3 length: 13 amino acids. Germline CDR1 is MGHRA and CDR2 is YSYEKL. In DNA, the CDR3 is TGCGCCAGCAGCCTCCAAACAGGGTGGGAGCAGTACTTC. Translated: CASSLQTGWEQYF.

There are a few counts of this clone. The chain combines TRBV7-2 with TRBJ1-6; possibly TRBD1 for D (6 bases). This CDR3 is 17 amino acids long. Per germline, CDR1 SGHTA and CDR2 FQGNSA. V was pared by 4 bases and J by 2 bases, with 15 bases between. CDR3 protein: CASSSSWGATYNSPLHF. The CDR3 bases are TGTGCCAGCAGCTCATCTTGGGGGGCGACCTATAATTCACCCCTCCACTTT.

The chain recombines TRBV10-3 with TRBJ2-7; TRBD1 aligns across 10 bases. The CDR3 extends over 14 amino acids. J gave up 6 bases and V 0 bases, and 2 bases lay outside the gene matches. CDR1 is ENHRY and CDR2 is SYGVKD in the germline V gene. The CDR3 DNA sequence: TGTGCCATCAGTGAGTCGACAGGGGGCTTCGAGCAGTACTTC. Protein: CAISESTGGFEQYF.

The chain has TRBV6-2 or TRBV6-3 and TRBJ1-3; a possible D gene is TRBD1 (5 bases). V lost 4 bases and J 1 base, leaving 8 bases between the germline ends. Germline values: CDR1 MNHEY, CDR2 SVGEGT. This CDR3 is built from 14 residues. For the CDR3, the DNA is TGTGCCAGCAGTTCGACAGAATCTGGAAACACCATATATTTT. This encodes CASSSTESGNTIYF.

The chain uses TRBV4-3 and TRBJ2-2; the D is unclear. Deletions cut 1 base from V and 7 bases from J, with 13 bases between. The CDR3 spans 15 residues. Per germline, CDR1 LGHNA and CDR2 YSLEER. The CDR3 DNA is TGCGCCAGCAGCCAAGCCGGGCCCTACCTCGGGGAGCTGTTTTTT. The encoded protein is CASSQAGPYLGELFF.

Here the CDR3 DNA reads TGTGCCAGCAGCTTAGGCGGACTAGCGACAAGCTACGAGCAGTACTTC. Protein product: CASSLGGLATSYEQYF. The chain couples TRBV7-2 to TRBJ2-7; 9 nucleotides agree with TRBD2. CDR1 and CDR2 (germline): SGHTA, FQGNSA. The CDR3 consists of 16 residues. J lost 3 bases, V lost 1 base, and 7 bases had no gene match.

This chain joins TRBV19 and TRBJ2-5; D is uncertain. V was pared by 5 bases and J by 7 bases, with 8 bases between. The V gene's germline CDR1 is LNHDA and CDR2 SQIVND (reference sequence). The CDR3 length is 11 residues. CDR3 sequence: CASSHTGTQYF. The CDR3 region has the DNA TGTGCCAGTAGTCATACCGGGACCCAGTACTTC.

The chain joins TRBV5-1 to TRBJ2-3, with D uncertain. This CDR3 comprises 14 residues. V lost 0 bases and J lost 3, with 8 bases in between. Per germline, CDR1 SGHRS and CDR2 YFSETQ. This CDR3 is CASSLADPTDTQYF. Here the CDR3 DNA reads TGCGCCAGCAGCTTGGCGGATCCGACAGATACGCAGTATTTT.

V is TRBV7-8 and J is TRBJ1-1; possible D gene TRBD1, 6 bases. This CDR3 region has 15 residues. Trimming left V 5 bases short and J 1 base short, with 14 bases between. CDR1 is SGHVS and CDR2 is FQNEAQ in the germline V gene. CDR3 loop: CASSSRQATNTEAFF. CDR3 bases: TGTGCCAGCAGCAGCCGACAGGCCACGAACACTGAAGCTTTCTTT.

In DNA form, the CDR3 reads TGTGCCAGTAGTTCCCCCTTGTGGGGGGCTGGACAGCCCCAGCATTTT. The encoded protein is CASSSPLWGAGQPQHF. The chain is built from TRBV19 and TRBJ1-5, with D perhaps TRBD1 (6 bases). Deletions cut 5 bases from V and 7 bases from J, with 21 bases between. This CDR3 comprises 16 residues. Germline CDR1 and CDR2: LNHDA and SQIVND (reference sequence).

The chain combines TRBV5-6 with TRBJ1-4, with 7 bases aligning to TRBD1. This CDR3 is 14 amino acids long. V gave up 4 bases and J gave up 3 bases; unmatched junction bases: 3. CDR1 is SGHDT, CDR2 YYEEEE, per germline. The CDR3 loop reads CASSPGQSNEKLFF. The CDR3 nucleotides read TGTGCCAGCAGCCCGGGACAGTCTAATGAAAAACTGTTTTTT.

The chain is built from TRBV5-1 and TRBJ1-3; 7 nucleotides line up with TRBD1. The germline gives CDR1 SGHRS, CDR2 YFSETQ. CDR3 length equals 16 residues. J lost 5 bases, V lost 0 bases, and 8 bases had no gene match. Here the CDR3 reads CASSLAGQKYRNTIYF. CDR3 DNA sequence: TGCGCCAGCAGCTTGGCGGGACAGAAGTATCGAAACACCATATATTTT. Filled out from reference TRBV5-1 and TRBJ1-3, the complete variable domain reads KAGVTQTPRYLIKTRGQQVTLSCSPISGHRSVSWYQQTPGQGLQFLFEYFSETQRNKGNFPGRFSGRQFSNSRSEMNVSTLELGDSALYLCASSLAGQKYRNTIYFGEGSWLTVV.